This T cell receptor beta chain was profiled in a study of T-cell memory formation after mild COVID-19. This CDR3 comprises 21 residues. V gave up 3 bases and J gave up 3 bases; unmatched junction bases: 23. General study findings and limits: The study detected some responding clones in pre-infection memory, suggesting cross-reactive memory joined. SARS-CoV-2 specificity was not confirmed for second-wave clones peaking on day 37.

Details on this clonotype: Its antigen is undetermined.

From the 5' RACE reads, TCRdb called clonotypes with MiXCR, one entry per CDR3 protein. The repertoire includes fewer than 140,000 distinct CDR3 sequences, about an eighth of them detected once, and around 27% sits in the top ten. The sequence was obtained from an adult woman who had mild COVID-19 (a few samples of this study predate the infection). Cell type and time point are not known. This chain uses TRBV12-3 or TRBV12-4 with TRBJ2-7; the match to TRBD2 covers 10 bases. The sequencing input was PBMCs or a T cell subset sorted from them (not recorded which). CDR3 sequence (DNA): TGTGCCAGCAGTTTCTGGGTAGTGAGTGGAATCCCCGGACTAGCGGACTACGAGCAGTACTTC. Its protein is CASSFWVVSGIPGLADYEQYF.